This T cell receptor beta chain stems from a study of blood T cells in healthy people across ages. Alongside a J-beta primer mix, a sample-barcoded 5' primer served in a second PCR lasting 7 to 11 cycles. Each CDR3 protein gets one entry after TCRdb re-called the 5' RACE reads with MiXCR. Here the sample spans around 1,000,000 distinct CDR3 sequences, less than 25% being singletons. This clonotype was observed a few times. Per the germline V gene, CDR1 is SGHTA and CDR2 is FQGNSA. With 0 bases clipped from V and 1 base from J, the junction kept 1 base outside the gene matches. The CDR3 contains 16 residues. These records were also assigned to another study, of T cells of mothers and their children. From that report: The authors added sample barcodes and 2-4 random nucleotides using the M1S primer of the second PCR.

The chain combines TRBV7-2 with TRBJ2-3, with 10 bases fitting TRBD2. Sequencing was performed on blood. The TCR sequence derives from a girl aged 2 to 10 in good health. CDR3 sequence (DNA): TGTGCCAGCAGCTTAGCCCTAGCGGGGGGCACAGATACGCAGTATTTT. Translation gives CASSLALAGGTDTQYF.